This paragraph covers one T cell receptor (beta chain) sequence. The antigen this receptor binds is unknown. Base qualities are missing; no much larger clone stands one base away. This specimen comes from a study of CD8 T cells in ankylosing spondylitis (dated by TCRdb to about 2017). Concerning the study at large: T cell receptor beta repertoires were profiled in healthy donors and ankylosing spondylitis patients so that disease-linked TCR variants could be found. Peripheral blood was sampled, and synovial fluid was additionally collected from ankylosing spondylitis patients. The whole study cohort included about a hundred healthy donors and 25 ankylosing spondylitis patients.

Sequencing was carried out with an Illumina HiSeq 2500. Quantitative 5'-RACE with molecular barcodes was used to prepare TCR beta libraries. The authors' analysis ran thus. Disease-linked TCR variants were identified with a new computational method built on a probabilistic model of VDJ rearrangement. TCRdb trimmed the raw reads at Q25, called clones with MiXCR and kept productive beta chains. Entries that share a CDR3 protein sequence are merged under the most common genes and DNA. These V and J calls are TCRdb output, not the study's own analysis. This sample gives 350,000 or so distinct CDR3 sequences in total; 14% to 15% of them show up just once. Approximately 1.1% of the sample is taken by the ten largest. Points the paper makes about the study in general: Some motif variants had previously been reported in the synovial fluid and blood of reactive arthritis patients, which suggests shared mechanisms of disease initiation. A TCR beta motif of about 8 highly homologous amino acid variants appeared characteristic of blood from ankylosing spondylitis patients. The disease-linked clones were reported as significantly enriched in matched synovial fluid samples from ankylosing spondylitis patients. In peripheral blood, the disease-linked clones were found at relatively low frequencies and had a CD8+ phenotype.

Sample: blood, either unsorted or a sorted T cell fraction (not recorded which). The receptor comes from a male donor with ankylosing spondylitis or in good health (not recorded which).

At the DNA level, the sequence is TGCAGTGCCTTGGACAGGGGCAACACTGAAGCTTTCTTT. Its translation is CSALDRGNTEAFF. The sequence links TRBV20-1 to TRBJ1-1, with TRBD1 matching 9 junction bases. The CDR3 spans 13 residues, from the cysteine through the phenylalanine. The CDR3 DNA has 39 bases and is translated from base 1. V loses 6 bases at its end and J loses 2 bases; junction bases beyond the gene matches: 4. The germline V gene (reference sequence) gives CDR1 as DFQATT and CDR2 as SNEGSKA.